The present T cell receptor beta chain was sequenced within a study of PD-1 blockade in classical Hodgkin lymphoma. As to this clone: The target antigen is unknown.

Study-wide findings and caveats: The origin of the repertoire differences remains undefined, with disease activity or prior therapy as possible causes.

Time point described: cycle 4 day 1 (C4D1), after 6 weeks of nivolumab. Every patient had relapsed following autologous stem cell transplantation, and cohorts differed in brentuximab vedotin exposure. Sequenced by immunoSEQ multiplex PCR; TCRdb stores in-frame clones only, minus some. The table has roughly 94,000 clones, 85% to 95% seen once. This specimen was peripheral blood mononuclear cells (PBMCs), taken before the fourth cycle of nivolumab. The clonotype was recovered from a human donor with classical Hodgkin lymphoma.

CDR3 sequence (DNA): TGTGCCAGTAGTATCTCGGGAGGGGCGAGTGGCAATGAGCAGTTCTTC. It is translated as CASSISGGASGNEQFF. The chain joins TRBV19 to TRBJ2-1; 8 positions agree with TRBD2. This CDR3 comprises 16 residues. CDR1 and CDR2 from the germline V gene are LNHDA and SQIVND (reference sequence). The junction had 10 bases not matched to a gene; V was cut back by 3 bases and J by 6 bases. The full variable domain, in which reference TRBV19 and TRBJ2-1 provide the parts outside the CDR3, is DGGITQSPKYLFRKEGQNVTLSCEQNLNHDAMYWYRQDPGQGLRLIYYSQIVNDFQKGDIAEGYSVSREKKESFPLTVTSAQKNPTAFYLCASSISGGASGNEQFFGPGTRLTVL.